One and the same sample provided the 23 T cell receptor beta chains below, sequenced in a study of cytomegalovirus exposure and HLA in healthy donors listed by TCRdb under 2017. To prepare the library, the immunoSEQ multiplex PCR assay was applied. For the multiplex PCR, a mixture combining 60 forward primers for TCR Vbeta segments and 13 reverse primers for TCR Jbeta segments was used. TCRdb took over this immuneACCESS table, retaining in-frame rearrangements with V and J assigned. Such tables are incomplete; in checked studies, under half of the missing clones stem from an unresolved V gene, and the remainder is unexplained. Counted in this sample were about 120,000 clones; over 65% of them appeared once. Together, the top ten hold 4% of the sample. Source material: PBMCs. These receptors all stem from a man aged 40-49 years in good health and CMV-seropositive.

Only a few counts were recorded for this clone. The V gene is TRBV2, the J gene TRBJ1-1; TRBD1 matches at 7 bases. The germline gives CDR1 SNHLY, CDR2 FYNNEI. The CDR3 has 14 amino acids. J gave up 2 bases and V 4 bases, and 4 bases lay outside the gene matches. The CDR3 sequence: CASSATGVNTEAFF. CDR3 sequence (DNA): TGTGCCAGCAGTGCCACAGGGGTAAACACTGAAGCTTTCTTT.

The V gene is TRBV7-8, the J gene TRBJ2-1; D possibly corresponds to TRBD2 (5 bases). CDR1 SGHVS and CDR2 FQNEAQ come from the germline V gene. With 7 bases removed from V and 7 bases from J, the gap between germline ends came to 23 bases. This CDR3 has 16 residues. The CDR3 DNA sequence: TGTGCCAGCACCCTTAGTAGGCTCTTGGGAGCAAATGAGCAGTTCTTC. Residues: CASTLSRLLGANEQFF.

This clone was found a few times. The J gene is TRBJ1-4, the V gene TRBV28; 9 bases fit TRBD1. With V trimmed by 4 bases and J by 5 bases, 2 bases remained unmatched. The CDR3 length is 14 residues. Looked up from germline, CDR1 is MDHEN and CDR2 is SYDVKM. The chain's CDR3 is CASSWDRENEKLFF. The CDR3 DNA is TGTGCCAGCAGTTGGGACAGGGAGAATGAAAAACTGTTTTTT.

This clone was observed a few times. The chain has TRBV5-1 and TRBJ1-5; 10 nucleotides align to TRBD1. This CDR3 contains 14 residues. Germline values: CDR1 SGHRS, CDR2 YFSETQ. With V trimmed by 4 bases and J by 6 bases, 4 bases remained unmatched. The CDR3 reads CASSAGQGVQPQHF. CDR3 nucleotide sequence: TGCGCCAGCAGCGCCGGACAGGGGGTTCAGCCCCAGCATTTT. Full variable domain (outside the CDR3, taken from reference TRBV5-1 and TRBJ1-5): KAGVTQTPRYLIKTRGQQVTLSCSPISGHRSVSWYQQTPGQGLQFLFEYFSETQRNKGNFPGRFSGRQFSNSRSEMNVSTLELGDSALYLCASSAGQGVQPQHFGDGTRLSIL.

The chain joins TRBV9 to TRBJ2-7; 9 nucleotides agree with TRBD2. After removal of 4 bases from V and 7 bases from J, the junction contained 6 bases not matched to a gene. CDR3 size: 13 residues. Germline CDR1 and CDR2: SGDLS and YYNGEE. CDR3 nucleotides: TGTGCCAGCAGCCCGACCGGACTAGCGGAGCAGTACTTC. It encodes CASSPTGLAEQYF.

The chain carries TRBV5-1 and TRBJ2-2; a weak D match, TRBD1 (6 bases). Germline V gene data show CDR1 as SGHRS and CDR2 as YFSETQ. Trimming stripped 2 bases from V and 7 bases from J, with 18 bases between. The CDR3 runs 16 residues. DNA for the CDR3: TGCGCCAGCAGCTTTAACAGGGCCAGAGAAGGCGGGGAGCTGTTTTTT. Protein sequence: CASSFNRAREGGELFF.

The V gene is TRBV2, the J gene TRBJ2-3, with D tentatively TRBD2 (6 bases). The CDR3 extends over 15 amino acids. Germline V CDR1 and CDR2: SNHLY, FYNNEI. V lost 3 bases to trimming and J lost 6 bases, with 16 bases between them. The CDR3 sequence is CASSELIAAPDTQYF. The CDR3 DNA follows: TGTGCCAGCAGTGAGTTAATAGCGGCCCCGGATACGCAGTATTTT.

V gene TRBV13 combines with J gene TRBJ2-6; D is possibly TRBD1 (5 bases). Between the trimmed V and J ends, which lost 5 bases and 0 bases, there was a span of 11 bases. Germline CDR1 and CDR2: PRHDT and FYEKMQ (reference sequence). This CDR3 region has 16 residues. CDR3 residues: CASSPRQSSGANVLTF. CDR3 sequence (DNA): TGTGCCAGCAGCCCCCGACAGAGCTCTGGGGCCAACGTCCTGACTTTC.

The genes are TRBV5-4 and TRBJ1-6; 9 bases align to TRBD1. The CDR3 contains 16 residues. J lost 7 bases, V lost 3 bases, and 8 bases had no gene match. In germline, CDR1 is SGHNT, CDR2 YYREEE (reference sequence). The chain's CDR3 is CASSWNPGTGNSPLHF. In nucleotides, the CDR3 is TGTGCCAGCAGCTGGAATCCCGGGACAGGGAATTCACCCCTCCACTTT.

The gene calls are TRBV27 and TRBJ2-7; TRBD1 agrees at 7 bases. V gave up 5 bases and J gave up 0 bases; unmatched junction bases: 7. CDR3 length: 15 residues. Germline loops: CDR1 MNHEY, CDR2 SMNVEV (reference sequence). The CDR3 is CASSTPGTASYEQYF. The CDR3 DNA sequence: TGTGCCAGCAGTACTCCCGGGACAGCCTCCTACGAGCAGTACTTC.

The V call is TRBV6-1, the J call TRBJ1-1, with D possibly TRBD1 on 5 matching bases. Trimming left V 7 bases short and J 4 bases short, with 19 bases between. The CDR3 is made up of 15 amino acids. Looked up from germline, CDR1 is MNHNS and CDR2 is SASEGT. In DNA form, the CDR3 reads TGTGCCAGCACTTTAAAGTCGGGTGGGGCCACTGAAGCTTTCTTT. Amino acid sequence: CASTLKSGGATEAFF.

The V gene is TRBV6-5, the J gene TRBJ2-3, with 9 bases matching TRBD1. In germline, CDR1 is MNHEY, CDR2 SVGAGI. The CDR3 covers 14 residues. Trimming removed 6 bases from V and 4 bases from J; junction bases left unmatched: 5. CDR3 in amino acids: CASRATGGADTQYF. The DNA of the CDR3 is TGTGCCAGCAGGGCTACAGGGGGCGCAGATACGCAGTATTTT.

J is TRBJ2-7 and V is TRBV18; tentatively, D is TRBD2 (7 bases). Germline V lookup: CDR1 KGHSH, CDR2 LQKENI. This CDR3 is built from 14 residues. V shed 3 bases and J shed 2 bases, with 11 bases lying between them. The CDR3 loop reads CASSPGGHPYEQYF. The DNA for the CDR3 is TGTGCCAGCTCACCCGGGGGGCACCCCTACGAGCAGTACTTC.

This clone was observed a few times. The rearrangement links TRBV5-1 to TRBJ1-6, with TRBD1 identical over 7 bases. Looked up from germline, CDR1 is SGHRS and CDR2 is YFSETQ. This CDR3 comprises 16 residues. The V gene end was trimmed by 3 bases and the J gene end by 3 bases; junction bases not matched to a gene: 6. CDR3 residues: CASSSRTGNYNSPLHF. CDR3 nucleotides: TGCGCCAGCAGCTCTCGGACAGGCAACTATAATTCACCCCTCCACTTT.

This chain links TRBV28 with TRBJ2-7, with TRBD2 matching 8 bases. This CDR3 has 14 amino acids. Germline assignment: CDR1 MDHEN and CDR2 SYDVKM. Germline trimming cut 4 bases from V and 5 bases from J; bases unmatched to any gene: 7. The chain's CDR3 is CASSSGGRFDEQYF. The CDR3 DNA sequence: TGTGCCAGCAGTTCGGGAGGGAGGTTTGACGAGCAGTACTTC.

J is TRBJ1-1 and V is TRBV29-1; 8 bases are a match to TRBD1. CDR1 and CDR2 from the germline V gene are SQVTM and ANQGSEA. J lost 6 bases, V lost 5 bases, and 8 bases had no gene match. The CDR3 is made up of 13 amino acids. CDR3 region: CSVSQGTGSEAFF. CDR3 DNA: TGCAGCGTTTCTCAGGGGACAGGATCTGAAGCTTTCTTT. The complete variable domain, with remaining parts taken from reference TRBV29-1 and TRBJ1-1, reads SAVISQKPSRDICQRGTSLTIQCQVDSQVTMMFWYRQQPGQSLTLIATANQGSEATYESGFVIDKFPISRPNLTFSTLTVSNMSPEDSSIYLCSVSQGTGSEAFFGQGTRLTVV.

The chain couples TRBV7-3 to TRBJ2-2; 9 bases agree with TRBD2. Germline V gene data show CDR1 as SGHTA and CDR2 as FQGTGA. J gave up 7 bases and V 2 bases, and 5 bases lay outside the gene matches. The CDR3 totals 15 residues. CDR3 sequence reads: CASSLAGGPGGELFF. The CDR3 bases are TGTGCCAGCAGCTTAGCGGGAGGGCCAGGCGGGGAGCTGTTTTTT.

This clone was detected once. This CDR3 is CAWKGDYNEQFF. The CDR3 nucleotides read TGTGCCTGGAAGGGAGACTACAATGAGCAGTTCTTC. This sequence joins TRBV30 and TRBJ2-1; weak D call: TRBD2 (5 bases). The V gene lost 4 bases and the J gene lost 3 bases, with 7 bases spanning the gap. The length of the CDR3 is 12 residues. In germline, CDR1 is GTSNPN, CDR2 SVGIG (reference sequence).

This chain joins TRBV5-4 and TRBJ1-1; D remains ambiguous. CDR3 length: 14 residues. CDR1 and CDR2 (germline): SGHNT, YYREEE (reference sequence). The V and J ends lost 0 bases and 4 bases respectively, with 10 bases between them. As DNA, the CDR3 is TGTGCCAGCAGCTTGGGAGGGCTGAGCACTGAAGCTTTCTTT. Translated, it gives CASSLGGLSTEAFF.

The chain carries TRBV7-7 and TRBJ2-5, with no clear D. Germline CDR1 reads SSHAT; CDR2 reads FNYEAQ (reference sequence). Trimming removed 2 bases at V and 2 bases at J, with 18 bases between. The length of the CDR3 is 17 residues. This CDR3 reads CASSLTVGSVGQETQYF. The CDR3 DNA reads TGTGCCAGCAGCTTAACCGTGGGCTCAGTCGGTCAAGAGACCCAGTACTTC.

In this sample, this clone turned up a few times. In the same sample, other DNA sequences code for this CDR3. The chain uses TRBV2 and TRBJ2-4; the D is unclear. From germline, CDR1 is SNHLY and CDR2 FYNNEI. The V end lost 6 bases, the J end lost 1 base, and 7 bases lay between the germline ends. CDR3 length: 13 amino acids. CDR3 protein: CASSPLAKNIQYF. The CDR3 DNA sequence: TGTGCCAGCAGCCCTTTGGCCAAAAACATTCAGTACTTC.

The chain links TRBV9 to TRBJ2-3; D might be TRBD2 (6 bases). Germline loops: CDR1 SGDLS, CDR2 YYNGEE. The CDR3 extends over 17 amino acids. The V end lost 3 bases, the J end lost 0 bases, and 17 bases lay between the germline ends. Here the CDR3 DNA reads TGTGCCAGCAGCGCTGGGAGACTAGAGCGTAGCACAGATACGCAGTATTTT. It translates to CASSAGRLERSTDTQYF.

The chain recombines TRBV6-5 with TRBJ2-3, with 7 nucleotides matching TRBD2. This CDR3 comprises 14 residues. V trimming: 4 bases; J trimming: 3 bases; junction bases outside the gene matches: 4. Germline V CDR1 and CDR2: MNHEY, SVGAGI. CDR3 protein: CASSLRGTTDTQYF. The CDR3 coding sequence is TGTGCCAGCAGTTTGCGGGGGACTACAGATACGCAGTATTTT.